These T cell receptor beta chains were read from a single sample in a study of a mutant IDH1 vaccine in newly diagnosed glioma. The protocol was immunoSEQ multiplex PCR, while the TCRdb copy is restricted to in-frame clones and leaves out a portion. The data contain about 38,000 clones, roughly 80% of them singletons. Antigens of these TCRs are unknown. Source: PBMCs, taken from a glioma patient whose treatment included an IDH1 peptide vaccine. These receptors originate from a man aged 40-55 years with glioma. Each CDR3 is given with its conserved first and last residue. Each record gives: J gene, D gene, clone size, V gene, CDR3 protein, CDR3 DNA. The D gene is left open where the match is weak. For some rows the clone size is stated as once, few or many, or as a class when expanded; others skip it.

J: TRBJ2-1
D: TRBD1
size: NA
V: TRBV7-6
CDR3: CASSPRGTGGNEQFF
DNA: TGTGCCAGCAGCCCCAGAGGGACAGGGGGAAATGAGCAGTTCTTC

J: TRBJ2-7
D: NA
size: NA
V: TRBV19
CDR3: CASRPRGGRDYEQYF
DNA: TGTGCCAGTAGGCCCCGAGGAGGGAGAGACTACGAGCAGTACTTC

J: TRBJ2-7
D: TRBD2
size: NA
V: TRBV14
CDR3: CASTNTGGRATYEQYF
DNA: TGTGCCAGCACCAATACCGGCGGGAGGGCCACCTACGAGCAGTACTTC

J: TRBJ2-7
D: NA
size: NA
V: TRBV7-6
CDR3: CASSLADVEGRGYF
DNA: TGTGCCAGCAGCTTAGCGGACGTGGAGGGCCGCGGGTACTTC

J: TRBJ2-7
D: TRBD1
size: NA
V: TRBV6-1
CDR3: CASMNRDRSAGQYF
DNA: TGTGCCAGCATGAACCGGGACAGGTCGGCGGGGCAGTACTTC

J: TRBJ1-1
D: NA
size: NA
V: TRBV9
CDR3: CASSVQLNTEAFF
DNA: TGTGCCAGCAGCGTACAATTGAACACTGAAGCTTTCTTT

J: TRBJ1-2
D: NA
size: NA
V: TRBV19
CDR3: CASTKTAAGGYTF
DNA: TGTGCCAGTACCAAGACAGCCGCCGGAGGCTACACCTTC

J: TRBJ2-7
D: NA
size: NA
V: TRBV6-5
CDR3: CASSYSKVTYEQYF
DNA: TGTGCCAGCAGTTACTCTAAAGTGACCTACGAGCAGTACTTC

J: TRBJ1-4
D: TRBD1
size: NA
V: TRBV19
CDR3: CASSIPTGGINEKLFF
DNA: TGTGCCAGTAGTATTCCAACAGGGGGGATTAATGAAAAACTGTTTTTT

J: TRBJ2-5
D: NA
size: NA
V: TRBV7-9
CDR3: CASSSIRRGGETQYF
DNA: TGTGCCAGCAGCTCCATTAGAAGGGGTGGGGAGACCCAGTACTTC

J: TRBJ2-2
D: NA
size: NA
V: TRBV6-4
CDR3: CASSDRDTGELFF
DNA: TGTGCCAGCAGTGACAGGGACACCGGGGAGCTGTTTTTT

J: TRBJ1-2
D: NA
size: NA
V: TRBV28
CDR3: CASSLPGYGYTF
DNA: TGTGCCAGCAGTTTGCCAGGCTATGGCTACACCTTC

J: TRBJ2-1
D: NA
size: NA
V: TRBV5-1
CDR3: CASSLTGTPIDEQFF
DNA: TGCGCCAGCAGCTTGACCGGGACTCCCATCGACGAGCAGTTCTTC

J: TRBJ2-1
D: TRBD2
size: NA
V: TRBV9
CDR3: CASSVGVGGYYNEQFF
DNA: TGTGCCAGCAGCGTAGGGGTGGGAGGGTACTACAATGAGCAGTTCTTC

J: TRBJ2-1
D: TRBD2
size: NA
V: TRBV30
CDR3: CAWSVGTSGGRGEQFF
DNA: TGTGCCTGGAGTGTAGGGACTAGCGGGGGCCGGGGTGAGCAGTTCTTC

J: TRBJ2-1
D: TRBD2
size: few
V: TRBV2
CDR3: CASSELSGGNNEQFF
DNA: TGTGCCAGCAGTGAACTCAGCGGGGGAAACAATGAGCAGTTCTTC

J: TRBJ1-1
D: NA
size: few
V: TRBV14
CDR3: CASSQDLRRKKMNTEAFF
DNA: TGTGCCAGCAGCCAAGATTTGCGAAGGAAGAAGATGAACACTGAAGCTTTCTTT